A single sample is the source of the 8 T cell receptor beta chains below, sequenced in a study of identifying expanded T cells in peripheral blood. The data were produced by immunoSEQ multiplex PCR, yet TCRdb's version contains in-frame clones alone and is incomplete. Among 80,000 to 95,000 clones listed, approximately 89% were seen once. The source material was blood. These receptors came from a person aged 18 to 75 in good health.

This clone was counted once. The chain joins TRBV6-4 to TRBJ2-1; D not certain. CDR3 length: 16 amino acids. V gave up 0 bases and J gave up 1 base, with 10 bases separating them. CDR1 is MRHNA and CDR2 is SNTAGT in the germline V gene. CDR3 coding DNA: TGTGCCAGCAGTGACTCGAGCACTCATTCCTACAATGAGCAGTTCTTC. This encodes CASSDSSTHSYNEQFF.

The chain employs TRBV14 and TRBJ1-1; D gene ambiguous. The CDR3 is 14 residues long. Germline V gene sequence: CDR1 SGHDN, CDR2 FVKESK. Trimming stripped 5 bases from V and 1 base from J, with 11 bases between. In DNA form, the CDR3 reads TGTGCCAGCAGCACGAGGTCAGAGAACACTGAAGCTTTCTTT. It translates to CASSTRSENTEAFF.

The chain employs TRBV30 and TRBJ2-7; 11 bases fit TRBD1. V dropped 2 bases and J dropped 4; count of bases not matched to a gene: 4. The germline CDR1 and CDR2 sequences are GTSNPN and SVGIG (reference sequence). The CDR3 runs to 14 residues. CDR3 amino acids: CAWSPGQGAYEQYF. The CDR3 DNA is TGTGCCTGGAGTCCCGGACAGGGGGCATACGAGCAGTACTTC.

The chain carries TRBV27 and TRBJ2-7; the match to TRBD2 covers 12 bases. The germline V gene encodes CDR1 MNHEY and CDR2 SMNVEV (reference sequence). With 2 bases clipped from V and 5 bases from J, the junction kept 4 bases outside the gene matches. The CDR3 sequence is 15 residues long. Here the CDR3 reads CASSLLAGGHHEQYF. In nucleotides, the CDR3 is TGTGCCAGCAGTTTACTAGCGGGAGGGCACCACGAGCAGTACTTC.

This chain uses TRBV5-1 with TRBJ1-1; D is possibly TRBD1 (5 bases). V was trimmed by 0 bases and J by 5 bases, leaving 11 bases between them. CDR1 and CDR2 (germline): SGHRS, YFSETQ. There are 14 residues in the CDR3. CDR3 sequence reads: CASSLGQGITEAFF. The CDR3 nucleotides are TGCGCCAGCAGCTTGGGCCAGGGAATAACTGAAGCTTTCTTT. The full variable domain, its missing parts supplied by reference TRBV5-1 and TRBJ1-1, is KAGVTQTPRYLIKTRGQQVTLSCSPISGHRSVSWYQQTPGQGLQFLFEYFSETQRNKGNFPGRFSGRQFSNSRSEMNVSTLELGDSALYLCASSLGQGITEAFFGQGTRLTVV.

The V and J genes are TRBV25-1 and TRBJ2-5; no clear D gene. The length of the CDR3 is 13 residues. Looked up from germline, CDR1 is MGHDK and CDR2 is SYGVNS. V was trimmed by 3 bases and J by 0 bases, leaving 5 bases between them. The CDR3 loop is CASSDPYQETQYF. The CDR3 nucleotides are TGTGCCAGCAGTGACCCGTACCAAGAGACCCAGTACTTC.

As for this clone: Mismatch with germline at one junction end may stem from a read error. The gene calls are TRBV28 and TRBJ2-1, with a possible D match to TRBD2 (6 bases). Germline V gene lookup returns CDR1 MDHEN and CDR2 SYDVKM. This CDR3 contains 13 residues. The CDR3 here is CACSGPSYNEQFF. DNA for the CDR3: TGTGCCTGCAGCGGGCCATCCTACAATGAGCAGTTCTTC. Full variable domain (missing parts from reference TRBV28 and TRBJ2-1): DVKVTQSSRYLVKRTGEKVFLECVQDMDHENMFWYRQDPGLGLRLIYFSYDVKMKEKGDIPEGYSVSREKKERFSLILESASTNQTSMYLCACSGPSYNEQFFGPGTRLTVL.

This clone has just a few counts. This chain joins TRBV6-1 and TRBJ1-6, with 7 bases matching TRBD1. CDR1 MNHNS and CDR2 SASEGT come from the germline V gene. With V trimmed by 1 base and J by 9 bases, 3 bases remained unmatched. There are 14 residues in the CDR3. The CDR3 sequence is CASSEDRDSSPLHF. The CDR3 DNA sequence: TGTGCCAGCAGTGAAGACAGGGACAGTTCACCCCTCCACTTT.